The rows below give T cell receptor beta chains drawn from one sample of a study of control samples from healthy donors and cancer patients. Repertoires were generated with immunoSEQ multiplex PCR, while TCRdb's copy carries only in-frame clones and drops some. The data show around 130,000 clones, roughly 89% seen once. The specimen was PBMCs. The source is a man in his fifties or sixties with head and neck cancer. The CDR3 runs from the conserved cysteine through the conserved F or W. A D gene is named only where the DNA matches it firmly. A clone size is listed for some rows: how often the clone was seen (once, few, many), or a class if it is expanded.

clone_size	v_call	j_call	d_call	cdr3_aa	cdr3_nt
NA	TRBV28	TRBJ1-2	NA	CASSGTPVYGYTF	TGTGCCAGCAGTGGGACACCAGTCTATGGCTACACCTTC
NA	TRBV9	TRBJ2-7	TRBD2	CASSSAGGRSSYEQYF	TGTGCCAGCAGCTCCGCGGGGGGCAGGAGCTCCTACGAGCAGTACTTC
NA	TRBV5-1	TRBJ1-1	TRBD1	CASRGTGGVNTEAFF	TGCGCCAGCAGGGGGACAGGGGGTGTGAACACTGAAGCTTTCTTT
NA	TRBV4-1	TRBJ1-2	TRBD1	CASSQRGQGITSGYTF	TGCGCCAGCAGCCAGAGGGGACAGGGGATCACCAGTGGCTACACCTTC
NA	TRBV7-9	TRBJ2-7	NA	CASSLLRGGEQYF	TGTGCCAGCAGCTTATTAAGGGGAGGAGAGCAGTACTTC
NA	TRBV5-6	TRBJ1-5	NA	CASSLGFQPQHF	TGTGCCAGCAGCTTGGGGTTTCAGCCCCAGCATTTT
NA	TRBV7-2	TRBJ2-7	TRBD2	CASSSGLAPYEQYF	TGTGCCAGCAGCTCAGGACTAGCGCCCTACGAGCAGTACTTC
NA	TRBV9	TRBJ1-5	NA	CASSVRGLSNQPQHF	TGTGCCAGCAGCGTAAGGGGGTTGAGCAATCAGCCCCAGCATTTT
NA	TRBV23-1	TRBJ1-1	NA	CASSPRGGGGDTEAFF	TGCGCCAGCAGTCCCCGAGGGGGGGGAGGAGACACTGAAGCTTTCTTT
NA	TRBV28	TRBJ1-2	TRBD1	CASSFAGTGTGEVNGYTF	TGTGCCAGCAGTTTTGCGGGGACCGGGACAGGGGAGGTGAATGGCTACACCTTC
NA	TRBV27	TRBJ2-7	NA	CASSFSYEQYF	TGTGCCAGCAGTTTCTCCTACGAGCAGTACTTC
NA	TRBV6-1	TRBJ2-3	NA	CASSELGGSDTQYF	TGTGCCAGCAGTGAGCTCGGGGGCTCAGATACGCAGTATTTT
NA	TRBV11-2	TRBJ2-5	NA	CASSLRQRETQYF	TGTGCCAGCAGCTTACGCCAACGGGAGACCCAGTACTTC
once	TRBV5-1	TRBJ2-1	NA	CASSRGGYNEQFF	TGCGCCAGCAGCCGAGGGGGTTACAATGAGCAGTTCTTC
NA	TRBV19	TRBJ1-5	TRBD1	CASSPGTGGTTQHF	TGTGCCAGTAGTCCCGGGACAGGGGGTACGACCCAGCATTTT
once	TRBV5-1	TRBJ2-7	TRBD1	CASSLEGTGYEQYF	TGCGCCAGCAGCTTGGAGGGGACAGGGTACGAGCAGTACTTC
NA	TRBV2	TRBJ2-3	NA	CASSGWGRDTQYF	TGTGCCAGCAGCGGCTGGGGGCGAGATACGCAGTATTTT
NA	TRBV19	TRBJ2-7	NA	CASSPNGRARGEQYF	TGTGCCAGTAGCCCTAACGGCAGGGCCCGGGGGGAGCAGTACTTC
NA	TRBV5-4	TRBJ2-1	NA	CASSLDREYDEQFF	TGTGCCAGCAGCTTGGACAGGGAATACGATGAGCAGTTCTTC
NA	TRBV11-1	TRBJ2-2	NA	CASSFYTGELFF	TGTGCCAGCAGCTTCTACACCGGGGAGCTGTTTTTT
NA	TRBV29-1	TRBJ2-5	NA	CSVEAYGPETQYF	TGCAGCGTTGAGGCGTATGGCCCGGAGACCCAGTACTTC
NA	TRBV7-8	TRBJ1-5	NA	CASSLEGGGAWQPQHF	TGTGCCAGCAGCTTAGAGGGGGGCGGGGCGTGGCAGCCCCAGCATTTT
few	TRBV28	TRBJ2-7	NA	CASSLGSGAQYF	TGTGCCAGCAGTTTAGGTAGTGGAGCGCAGTACTTC
NA	TRBV21-1	TRBJ2-7	NA	CASSARPRLGGSCYEQYF	TGTGCCAGCAGCGCCCGCCCCCGACTAGGCGGGTCCTGTTACGAGCAGTACTTC
NA	TRBV20-1	TRBJ1-1	NA	CSASENTEAFF	TGCAGTGCTAGTGAGAACACTGAAGCTTTCTTT
NA	TRBV6-2/TRBV6-3	TRBJ2-7	TRBD2	CASSRAGLAGVPLSYEQYF	TGTGCCAGCAGCCGAGCAGGACTAGCGGGAGTCCCACTATCCTACGAGCAGTACTTC
NA	TRBV29-1	TRBJ2-1	TRBD2	CSVFGRGNNEQFF	TGCAGCGTTTTCGGGAGGGGGAACAATGAGCAGTTCTTC
NA	TRBV5-1	TRBJ1-4	NA	CASSLEGRGTNEKLFF	TGCGCCAGCAGCTTGGAAGGGAGGGGAACTAATGAAAAACTGTTTTTT
NA	TRBV3-1/TRBV3-2	TRBJ1-2	NA	CASSQEGYGYTF	TGTGCCAGCAGCCAAGAGGGGTATGGCTACACCTTC
NA	TRBV9	TRBJ2-1	NA	CASSVDGDLEQFF	TGTGCCAGCAGCGTAGATGGGGACCTTGAGCAGTTCTTC
NA	TRBV11-2	TRBJ2-1	TRBD2	CASRGLAGGSYNEQFF	TGTGCCAGCAGGGGACTAGCGGGGGGGTCCTACAATGAGCAGTTCTTC
NA	TRBV9	TRBJ2-1	NA	CASSPRRRNTEQFF	TGTGCCAGCAGCCCTAGAAGGAGAAACACTGAGCAGTTCTTC
NA	TRBV3-1/TRBV3-2	TRBJ2-2	TRBD1	CASINQGAVSGELFF	TGTGCCAGCATCAATCAGGGGGCAGTATCCGGGGAGCTGTTTTTT
NA	TRBV11-2	TRBJ2-7	NA	CASTPERLDLPPYEQYF	TGTGCCAGCACCCCGGAGCGGCTAGACTTACCACCTTACGAGCAGTACTTC
NA	TRBV24-1	TRBJ1-4	NA	CATSESIGTVSMLEKLFF	TGTGCCACCAGTGAATCTATCGGGACGGTTTCTATGTTGGAAAAACTGTTTTTT
NA	TRBV5-1	TRBJ2-1	TRBD2	CASSLALAGGPINEQFF	TGCGCCAGCAGCTTGGCACTAGCGGGAGGGCCCATAAATGAGCAGTTCTTC
NA	TRBV3-1/TRBV3-2	TRBJ2-4	TRBD2	CASSPRGGGLAKNIQYF	TGTGCCAGCAGCCCTCGGGGCGGGGGGTTAGCCAAAAACATTCAGTACTTC
NA	TRBV2	TRBJ2-7	NA	CASSEWGPYEQYF	TGTGCCAGCAGTGAATGGGGTCCCTACGAGCAGTACTTC
NA	TRBV2	TRBJ2-1	NA	CASSDIGRRRGLNNEQFF	TGTGCCAGCAGTGATATAGGGAGGAGGAGGGGGCTTAACAATGAGCAGTTCTTC
NA	TRBV10-2	TRBJ2-2	NA	CATRGLAGELFF	TGCGCCACCCGAGGCCTCGCGGGGGAGCTGTTTTTT
once	TRBV10-2	TRBJ1-5	NA	CASSESWTGNLPQHF	TGCGCCAGCAGTGAGTCCTGGACCGGGAATCTACCCCAGCATTTT
NA	TRBV19	TRBJ2-2	TRBD2	CASSPPASGGAPELFF	TGTGCCAGTAGTCCCCCGGCTAGCGGGGGGGCGCCGGAGCTGTTTTTT
NA	TRBV5-4	TRBJ2-4	NA	CASSSEAVGIQYF	TGTGCCAGCAGCTCCGAAGCGGTAGGGATTCAGTACTTC
NA	TRBV2	TRBJ1-2	NA	CASSESQQRQGYTF	TGTGCCAGCAGTGAATCCCAACAGCGTCAGGGCTACACCTTC
NA	TRBV9	TRBJ2-1	TRBD2	CASSAGTTWEQFF	TGTGCCAGCAGCGCCGGGACTACCTGGGAGCAGTTCTTC
NA	TRBV7-9	TRBJ2-7	NA	CASSLEGAYEQYF	TGTGCCAGCAGCCTAGAGGGGGCCTACGAGCAGTACTTC
NA	TRBV7-6	TRBJ1-6	NA	CASSELRGLNSPLHF	TGTGCCAGCAGCGAACTCAGGGGTCTGAATTCACCCCTCCACTTT
NA	TRBV28	TRBJ2-2	NA	CASGTGKGYTGELFF	TGTGCCAGCGGGACGGGGAAAGGGTACACCGGGGAGCTGTTTTTT